This T cell receptor (beta chain) comes out of a study of blood T cell repertoires in COVID-19. Turning to the study itself: T cells, B-cell-depleted T cells, or PBMCs supplied cDNA or gDNA.

Losses at the gene ends were 4 bases for V and 3 bases for J; bases not matched to a gene: 6. CDR3 length: 16 amino acids. Germline V gives CDR1 LNHDA, CDR2 SQIVND (reference sequence). Methods used by the authors: Estimates of nucleated cell counts were drawn from the amplification of reference gene primers. Sequenced by immunoSEQ multiplex PCR; TCRdb stores in-frame clones only, minus some. V, J and clone size derive from that table, while D and trimming were established from the DNA sequence. There are some 120,000 clones in the sample; roughly 90% occur only once, and approximately 3.7% lies in the top ten.

The sample taken for sequencing was peripheral blood. The TCR originated in a man between 45 and 60 years old with active COVID-19. V gene TRBV19 combines with J gene TRBJ2-2; 9 bases fit TRBD1. Here the CDR3 reads CASSTPQGAHTGELFF. Here the CDR3 DNA reads TGTGCCAGTAGTACCCCACAGGGGGCGCACACCGGGGAGCTGTTTTTT. Together with reference TRBV19 and TRBJ2-2, the CDR3 gives the full variable domain: DGGITQSPKYLFRKEGQNVTLSCEQNLNHDAMYWYRQDPGQGLRLIYYSQIVNDFQKGDIAEGYSVSREKKESFPLTVTSAQKNPTAFYLCASSTPQGAHTGELFFGEGSRLTVL.